Shown below are 31 T cell receptor beta chains from a single sample sequenced in a study of blood T cell repertoires in COVID-19. TCRdb keeps only in-frame clones here, not all; method: immunoSEQ multiplex PCR. The repertoire holds fewer than 200,000 clones, with around 90% as singletons. The sample consisted of peripheral blood. The receptor source for this set is a man aged 50 to 60 with acute or convalescent COVID-19.

V usage is TRBV6-5 and J usage is TRBJ1-2; 9 bases align to TRBD1. With V trimmed by 8 bases and J by 14 bases, 15 bases remained unmatched. Germline-derived CDR1 and CDR2 are MNHEY and SVGAGI. This CDR3 region has 13 residues. CDR3 sequence reads: CASVSQDRGPSTF. In DNA, the CDR3 is TGTGCCAGCGTATCTCAGGACAGGGGCCCGTCGACCTTC.

V usage is TRBV10-3 and J usage is TRBJ2-1, with 10 bases aligning to TRBD2. V lost 4 bases to trimming and J lost 6 bases; unmatched junction nucleotides: 3. This CDR3 has 14 amino acids. CDR1 is ENHRY, CDR2 SYGVKD, per germline. Here the CDR3 reads CAISAGTSVNEQFF. The CDR3 nucleotides are TGTGCCATCAGTGCCGGGACTAGCGTCAATGAGCAGTTCTTC.

The chain couples TRBV30 to TRBJ2-3, with D maybe TRBD1 (5 bases). This CDR3 has 14 amino acids. The germline V gene has CDR1 GTSNPN and CDR2 SVGIG (reference sequence). V gave up 8 bases and J gave up 2 bases, with 17 bases separating them. The chain's CDR3 is CASRKGAFTDTQYF. CDR3 sequence (DNA): TGTGCCAGCCGTAAAGGGGCGTTCACAGATACGCAGTATTTT.

This clone was recorded only once. The chain combines TRBV30 with TRBJ2-1; tentatively, D is TRBD2 (6 bases). The CDR3 runs 12 residues. Trimming stripped 1 base from V and 8 bases from J, with 9 bases between. Germline V CDR1 and CDR2: GTSNPN, SVGIG (reference sequence). The CDR3 DNA follows: TGTGCCTGGAGTGCGGGGAGGCATGAGCAGTTCTTC. Protein: CAWSAGRHEQFF.

The genes are TRBV4-1 and TRBJ1-3; D is unclear. Trimming took off 1 base at V and 2 bases at J, with 15 bases between the two ends. Germline CDR1 and CDR2: MGHRA and YSYEKL. The CDR3 spans 17 residues. CDR3 sequence: CASSQVRGLLTGNTIYF. CDR3 sequence (DNA): TGCGCCAGCAGCCAAGTACGTGGGCTGCTGACTGGAAACACCATATATTTT.

This clone was found once. The chain recombines TRBV5-8 with TRBJ1-5; the match to TRBD1 covers 8 bases. There are 20 residues in the CDR3. After removal of 0 bases from V and 1 base from J, the junction contained 15 bases not matched to a gene. Per the germline V gene, CDR1 is SGHTS and CDR2 is YDEGEE. In nucleotides, the CDR3 is TGTGCCAGCAGCTTGGTCGGCAGGGGGCGAGGTGTTCTGAGCAATCAGCCCCAGCATTTT. It codes for CASSLVGRGRGVLSNQPQHF.

CDR3 protein: CASSPTESGNTGELFF. CDR3 DNA: TGTGCCAGCAGCCCTACCGAATCGGGAAACACCGGGGAGCTGTTTTTT. The chain combines TRBV14 with TRBJ2-2; D is possibly TRBD2 (5 bases). V lost 4 bases and J lost 2, with 14 bases in between. Germline lookup yields CDR1 SGHDN and CDR2 FVKESK. The CDR3 is 16 amino acids.

The rearrangement joins TRBV6-5 to TRBJ2-2, with a possible D match to TRBD1 (5 bases). Per the germline V gene, CDR1 is MNHEY and CDR2 is SVGAGI. This CDR3 contains 15 residues. Between the trimmed V and J ends, which lost 6 bases and 0 bases, there was a span of 11 bases. CDR3 coding DNA: TGTGCCAGCAGGGACACCCTCCCGAACACCGGGGAGCTGTTTTTT. Its protein is CASRDTLPNTGELFF.

The chain employs TRBV28 and TRBJ1-1; a possible D gene is TRBD1 (5 bases). Germline-derived CDR1 and CDR2 are MDHEN and SYDVKM. The CDR3 contains 13 residues. The germline V and J ends were trimmed by 8 bases and 5 bases, with 15 bases remaining between them. The CDR3 sequence: CASLPGGGTEAFF. DNA for the CDR3: TGTGCCAGCCTCCCGGGCGGGGGGACTGAAGCTTTCTTT.

The chain has TRBV6-5 and TRBJ1-6; 7 nucleotides agree with TRBD1. The CDR3 runs to 14 residues. CDR1 is MNHEY, CDR2 SVGAGI, per germline. The trim removed 6 bases at V and 8 bases at J, leaving 7 bases unmatched. As DNA, the CDR3 is TGTGCCAGCAGAAAAGACAGGGAATATTCACCCCTCCACTTT. Protein: CASRKDREYSPLHF.

The V gene is TRBV10-1, the J gene TRBJ2-1; 7 bases map to TRBD2. The ends lost 5 bases at V and 1 base at J; junction bases unmatched: 5. Germline loops: CDR1 WNHNN, CDR2 SYGVQD (reference sequence). The CDR3 runs 15 residues. CDR3 coding DNA: TGCGCCAGCAGTCCAAGCGGGGCTTCCTACAATGAGCAGTTCTTC. It specifies CASSPSGASYNEQFF.

The chain carries TRBV28 and TRBJ1-5, with 7 bases that match TRBD1. Germline CDR1 and CDR2: MDHEN and SYDVKM. Trimming removed 8 bases from V and 6 bases from J; junction bases left unmatched: 7. This CDR3 is built from 13 residues. The DNA for the CDR3 is TGTGCCAGCGAAGGAGGGGGCCTTCAGCCCCAGCATTTT. It yields the protein CASEGGGLQPQHF.

The rearrangement joins TRBV7-7 to TRBJ2-7; 11 nucleotides agree with TRBD2. CDR3 length: 15 residues. Trimming removed 6 bases from V and 7 bases from J; junction bases left unmatched: 11. Germline CDR1 is SSHAT and CDR2 is FNYEAQ (reference sequence). As DNA, the CDR3 is TGTGCCAGCAGTCCTCGGGCTAGCGGGAGGAATGAGCAGTACTTC. Amino acids: CASSPRASGRNEQYF.

The chain couples TRBV30 to TRBJ2-2, with D possibly matching TRBD1 (6 bases). CDR1 GTSNPN and CDR2 SVGIG come from the germline V gene (reference sequence). V lost 2 bases and J 5 bases, leaving 9 bases between the germline ends. This CDR3 has 13 amino acids. The CDR3 DNA follows: TGTGCCTGGAGTTCGGGACAAACCGGGGAGCTGTTTTTT. Its translation is CAWSSGQTGELFF. Looking up the rest from reference TRBV30 and TRBJ2-2 gives the full variable domain: SQTIHQWPATLVQPVGSPLSLECTVEGTSNPNLYWYRQAAGRGLQLLFYSVGIGQISSEVPQNLSASRPQDRQFILSSKKLLLSDSGFYLCAWSSGQTGELFFGEGSRLTVL.

The CDR3 region has the DNA TGTGCCAGCAGCCTACAGGAGAACACTGAAGCTTTCTTT. Translating it yields CASSLQENTEAFF. The chain links TRBV7-9 to TRBJ1-1; TRBD1 might be the D (5 bases). Per germline, CDR1 SEHNR and CDR2 FQNEAQ (reference sequence). This CDR3 region has 13 residues. V gave up 5 bases and J gave up 1 base, with 8 bases separating them.

This chain connects TRBV11-2 to TRBJ2-3, with 13 bases that match TRBD2. This CDR3 is 16 amino acids long. Unmatched junction bases numbered 0, after V lost 2 bases and J lost 1 base. Germline V gene data show CDR1 as SGHAT and CDR2 as FQNNGV. CDR3 in DNA: TGTGCCAGCAGCTTAACTAGCGGGGGGGGCACAGATACGCAGTATTTT. As protein: CASSLTSGGGTDTQYF. The full variable domain, in which reference TRBV11-2 and TRBJ2-3 provide the parts outside the CDR3, is EAGVAQSPRYKIIEKRQSVAFWCNPISGHATLYWYQQILGQGPKLLIQFQNNGVVDDSQLPKDRFSAERLKGVDSTLKIQPAKLEDSAVYLCASSLTSGGGTDTQYFGPGTRLTVL.

The chain combines TRBV19 with TRBJ1-1; 10 nucleotides line up with TRBD1. The trim removed 6 bases at V and 2 bases at J, leaving 3 bases unmatched. The length of the CDR3 is 14 residues. Per the germline V gene, CDR1 is LNHDA and CDR2 is SQIVND (reference sequence). The CDR3 DNA follows: TGTGCCAGTAGGGGGACAGGGGTAAACACTGAAGCTTTCTTT. Translated: CASRGTGVNTEAFF.

The chain couples TRBV6-5 to TRBJ2-7; 10 bases match TRBD2. Per germline, CDR1 MNHEY and CDR2 SVGAGI. The CDR3 has 16 residues. With 2 bases clipped from V and 4 bases from J, the junction kept 8 bases outside the gene matches. For the CDR3, the DNA is TGTGCCAGCAGTTACAGTCTAGCGGGAGAGGGTTACGAGCAGTACTTC. Encoded protein: CASSYSLAGEGYEQYF.

The chain recombines TRBV12-3 or TRBV12-4 with TRBJ1-3, with 7 bases that match TRBD1. CDR3 length: 12 amino acids. The V and J ends lost 8 bases and 5 bases, in that order; junction bases with no gene match: 3. Here the CDR3 reads CASGTERNTIYF. The CDR3 DNA reads TGTGCCAGCGGGACAGAAAGAAACACCATATATTTT.

V usage is TRBV27 and J usage is TRBJ1-6; D remains unclear. Trimming shortened V by 3 bases and J by 9 bases, and 21 bases separated the two germline ends. The germline V gene has CDR1 MNHEY and CDR2 SMNVEV (reference sequence). This CDR3 comprises 17 residues. CDR3 in DNA: TGTGCCAGCAGTTTTTTTGGAGTTAATGGTTATGTTTCACCCCTCCACTTT. Translated, it gives CASSFFGVNGYVSPLHF.

J is TRBJ2-1 and V is TRBV10-2; possible D gene TRBD1, 6 bases. This CDR3 is 16 amino acids long. Trimming removed 4 bases at V and 0 bases at J, with 13 bases between. Germline CDR1 and CDR2: WSHSY and SAAADI. CDR3 coding DNA: TGCGCCAGCAGTGGGGCCGGGACAAGCTCCTACAATGAGCAGTTCTTC. The encoded protein is CASSGAGTSSYNEQFF.

The chain joins TRBV5-1 to TRBJ1-3; D is perhaps TRBD1 (5 bases). Germline CDR1 is SGHRS and CDR2 is YFSETQ. This CDR3 region has 17 residues. Between the trimmed V and J ends, which lost 0 bases and 0 bases, there was a span of 13 bases. The CDR3, as DNA: TGCGCCAGCAGCTTGGGAAGGGGCCTATCCTCTGGAAACACCATATATTTT. Amino acid sequence: CASSLGRGLSSGNTIYF.

The V and J genes are TRBV11-1 and TRBJ2-1; 8 positions agree with TRBD2. After removal of 5 bases from V and 4 bases from J, the junction contained 4 bases not matched to a gene. The germline V gene encodes CDR1 SGHAT and CDR2 FQDESV (reference sequence). The length of the CDR3 is 14 residues. The CDR3 loop reads CASSSGSYYNEQFF. CDR3 coding DNA: TGTGCCAGCAGCAGCGGGAGCTATTACAATGAGCAGTTCTTC.

The chain links TRBV20-1 to TRBJ2-7, with D unclear. CDR1 DFQATT and CDR2 SNEGSKA come from the germline V gene (reference sequence). V shed 5 bases and J shed 1 base, with 6 bases lying between them. The CDR3 is 11 residues long. CDR3 nucleotide sequence: TGCAGTGCTGCGAAATCCTACGAGCAGTACTTC. Protein product: CSAAKSYEQYF.

The gene calls are TRBV20-1 and TRBJ1-3; D might be TRBD1 (5 bases). CDR1 and CDR2 (germline): DFQATT, SNEGSKA (reference sequence). The CDR3 contains 11 residues. V dropped 3 bases and J dropped 7 bases, with 7 bases sitting between them. DNA of the CDR3: TGCAGTGCTAGGCAGGGCAACACCATATATTTT. Its translation is CSARQGNTIYF.

This clone was counted between two and nine times. This chain links TRBV6-5 with TRBJ2-2, with a tentative D call TRBD2 (5 bases). CDR1 MNHEY and CDR2 SVGAGI come from the germline V gene. V lost 0 bases and J 9 bases, leaving 8 bases between the germline ends. This CDR3 is 13 amino acids long. CDR3 coding DNA: TGTGCCAGCAGTTACTCCCGGGATAGGGAGCTGTTTTTT. This translates into CASSYSRDRELFF.

This sequence joins TRBV18 and TRBJ1-5, with TRBD1 as a possible D gene (5 bases). The CDR3 runs to 18 residues. In germline, CDR1 is KGHSH, CDR2 LQKENI. The ends were cut back, 4 bases at V and 2 bases at J, with 21 bases in the middle. In DNA, the CDR3 is TGTGCCAGCTCACTAGGCGCAAGGGGAGGAATGGGCAATCAGCCCCAGCATTTT. It encodes CASSLGARGGMGNQPQHF.

This clone has just one count. V usage is TRBV27 and J usage is TRBJ1-5; tentatively, D is TRBD1 (6 bases). The CDR3 contains 14 residues. CDR1 and CDR2 from the germline V gene are MNHEY and SMNVEV (reference sequence). V was clipped by 3 bases and J by 4 bases, with 10 bases between them. CDR3 amino acids: CASSFLGQNQPQHF. DNA for the CDR3: TGTGCCAGCAGTTTCCTAGGACAGAATCAGCCCCAGCATTTT.

The chain employs TRBV13 and TRBJ1-1; D is perhaps TRBD1 (5 bases). Germline V gene lookup returns CDR1 PRHDT and CDR2 FYEKMQ (reference sequence). V gave up 6 bases and J gave up 0 bases, with 8 bases separating them. There are 13 residues in the CDR3. CDR3 bases: TGTGCCAGCAGACGGACACTGAACACTGAAGCTTTCTTT. This codes for CASRRTLNTEAFF.

The chain links TRBV7-2 to TRBJ2-5, with D maybe TRBD2 (6 bases). CDR3 size: 15 residues. The germline V gene has CDR1 SGHTA and CDR2 FQGNSA. Trimming cost V 1 base and J 4 bases, with 13 bases left between them. As DNA, the CDR3 is TGTGCCAGCAGCTTAGTTCGGGGGATTAGAGAGACCCAGTACTTC. Translated: CASSLVRGIRETQYF. The full variable domain, in which reference TRBV7-2 and TRBJ2-5 provide the parts outside the CDR3, is GAGVSQSPSNKVTEKGKDVELRCDPISGHTALYWYRQSLGQGLEFLIYFQGNSAPDKSGLPSDRFSAERTGGSVSTLTIQRTQQEDSAVYLCASSLVRGIRETQYFGPGTRLLVL.

The chain recombines TRBV19 with TRBJ2-2; D uncertain. Germline lookup yields CDR1 LNHDA and CDR2 SQIVND (reference sequence). The V gene lost 11 bases and the J gene lost 8 bases, with 12 bases spanning the gap. The CDR3 totals 11 residues. CDR3 sequence reads: CALVGRGELFF. CDR3 in DNA: TGTGCCCTCGTAGGCAGGGGGGAGCTGTTTTTT. Based on the CDR3 plus reference TRBV19 and TRBJ2-2, the full variable domain is DGGITQSPKYLFRKEGQNVTLSCEQNLNHDAMYWYRQDPGQGLRLIYYSQIVNDFQKGDIAEGYSVSREKKESFPLTVTSAQKNPTAFYLCALVGRGELFFGEGSRLTVL.